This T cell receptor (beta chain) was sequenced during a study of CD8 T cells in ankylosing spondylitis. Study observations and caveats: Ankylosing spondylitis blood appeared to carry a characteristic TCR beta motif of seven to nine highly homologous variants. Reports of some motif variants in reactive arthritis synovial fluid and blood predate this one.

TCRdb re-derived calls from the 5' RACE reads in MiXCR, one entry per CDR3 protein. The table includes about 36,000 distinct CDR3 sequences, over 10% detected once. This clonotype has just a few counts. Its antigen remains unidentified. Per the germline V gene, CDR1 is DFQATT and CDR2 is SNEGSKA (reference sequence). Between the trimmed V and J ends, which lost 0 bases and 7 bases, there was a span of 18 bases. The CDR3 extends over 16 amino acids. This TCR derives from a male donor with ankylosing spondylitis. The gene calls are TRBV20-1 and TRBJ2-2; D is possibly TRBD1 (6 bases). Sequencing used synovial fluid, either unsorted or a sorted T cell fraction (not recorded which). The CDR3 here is CSARDPGHGDGGELFF. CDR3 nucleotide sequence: TGCAGTGCTAGAGATCCGGGACACGGAGATGGCGGGGAGCTGTTTTTT.